This TCR beta chain originates from a study of OX40 agonist ivuxolimab in advanced cancers. Study-wide results and caveats: The CD4+ and CD8+ T cells in the blood had expanded clonally by week 6 at 0.1 to 3.0 mg/kg.

Generated by immunoSEQ multiplex PCR, the TCRdb table keeps only in-frame clones and is missing some. The repertoire holds around 73,000 clones, with approximately 90% as singletons. For this clone: Its antigen is not known.

The germline V gene encodes CDR1 SGHRS and CDR2 YFSETQ. Deletions cut 7 bases from V and 2 bases from J, with 19 bases between. This CDR3 has 15 amino acids. No patient had autoimmune disease or received systemic immunosuppression. Here the sequenced sample was CD4+ or CD8+ T cells sorted from blood, taken in a trial of the OX40 agonist ivuxolimab. This sequence originates from an adult with an advanced solid tumor such as melanoma, head and neck, liver or kidney cancer. The rearrangement joins TRBV5-1 to TRBJ2-7, with D unclear. CDR3 sequence (DNA): TGCGCCAGCGGCACGTCTCAGAGAAGCCCCTACGAGCAGTACTTC. It is translated as CASGTSQRSPYEQYF.